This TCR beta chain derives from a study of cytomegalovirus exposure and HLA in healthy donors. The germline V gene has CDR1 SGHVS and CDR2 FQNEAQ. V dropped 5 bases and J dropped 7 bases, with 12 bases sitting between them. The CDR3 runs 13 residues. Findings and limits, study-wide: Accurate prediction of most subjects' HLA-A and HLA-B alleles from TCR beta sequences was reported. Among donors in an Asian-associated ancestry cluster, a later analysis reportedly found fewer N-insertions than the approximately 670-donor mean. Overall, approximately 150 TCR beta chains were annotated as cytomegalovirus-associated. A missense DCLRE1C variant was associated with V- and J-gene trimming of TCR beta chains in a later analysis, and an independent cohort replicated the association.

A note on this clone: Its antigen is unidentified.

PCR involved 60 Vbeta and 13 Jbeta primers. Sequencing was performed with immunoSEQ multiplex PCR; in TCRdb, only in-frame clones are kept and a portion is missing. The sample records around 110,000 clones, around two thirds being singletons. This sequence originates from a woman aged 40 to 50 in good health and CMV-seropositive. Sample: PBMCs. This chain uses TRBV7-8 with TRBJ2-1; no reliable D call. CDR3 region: CASSRVVGNEQFF. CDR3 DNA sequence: TGTGCCAGCAGCCGGGTCGTCGGAAATGAGCAGTTCTTC.